The entry below gives a single TCR beta chain sequence along with its context. The antigen remains undetermined. The sample comes from a study of PD-L1 blockade in urothelial cancer. Study at large: The researchers analyzed blood 3 weeks (second dose) and 6 weeks after treatment start.

The germline gives CDR1 SGHTA, CDR2 FQGNSA. The CDR3 is made up of 16 amino acids. The V gene end was trimmed by 4 bases and the J gene end by 4 bases; junction bases not matched to a gene: 7. General study results and limits: Tumor-associated TCR clones expanded more in blood at 3 weeks in patients with durable benefit.

The patients' disease, urothelial carcinoma, was locally advanced or metastatic. Pretreatment and on-treatment blood mononuclear cell samples were taken, totaling between 1 and 8 time points per patient. Clones were read by immunoSEQ multiplex PCR, and TCRdb kept only the in-frame ones, dropping some. This table has some 32,000 clones, 84% appearing once. The clonotype originates from a man in his fifties or sixties with urothelial cancer. Sequenced here: PBMCs, sampled around atezolizumab (anti-PD-L1) treatment. The rearrangement uses TRBV7-2 and TRBJ2-3; 11 positions match TRBD2. The CDR3 bases are TGTGCCAGCAGCTCGTCCCTAGCGGGAGGTTCAGATACGCAGTATTTT. Encoded protein: CASSSSLAGGSDTQYF.